This entry is about one T cell receptor (beta chain). Sample barcodes and UMIs were carried by the TCR alpha and TCR beta cDNA libraries that 5'RACE generated with constant-segment primers. TCRdb reprocessed the 5' RACE reads via MiXCR and lists one record per CDR3 protein. The sample has some 280,000 distinct CDR3 sequences, 16% seen once. V shed 0 bases and J shed 6 bases, with 17 bases lying between them. The germline V gene has CDR1 SGDLS and CDR2 YYNGEE. The CDR3 has 16 amino acids. The data stem from a study of T-cell memory formation after mild COVID-19. Study details: Largely donor-specific TCR clusters were found.

The chain has TRBV9 and TRBJ2-3; no definite D call. The sequenced sample consisted of PBMCs or a T cell subset sorted from them (not recorded which). The source is a man younger than 35 who had mild COVID-19 (a few samples of this study predate the infection). Cell type and time point are not known. The CDR3 here is CASSVVRSSALDTQYF. In nucleotides, the CDR3 is TGTGCCAGCAGCGTAGTAAGATCTTCTGCCCTTGATACGCAGTATTTT.